This record covers a single T cell receptor (beta chain). This sample is drawn from a study of beta chain features in type 1 diabetes. Study information: Examination spanned 100 million to 120 million sorted cells from all samples.

Cell sorting via CD45RO/CCR7/CD25/CD127/CD95/CD27 was performed to obtain CD4+ naive, central memory, regulatory and stem cell-like memory cells. This CDR3 region has 14 residues. Trimming took 10 bases from V and 2 from J, leaving 17 bases between them. The V gene's germline CDR1 is MDHEN and CDR2 SYDVKM. Every isolated RNA sample was fully reverse transcribed, so sequencing captured expressed TCRB transcripts. Measured with immunoSEQ multiplex PCR; TCRdb has only the in-frame clones, and not every one. This table holds about 900,000 clones, around a sixth found once. The clonotype originates from a young woman in good health. The J gene is TRBJ2-5, the V gene TRBV28; D possibly corresponds to TRBD1 (5 bases). What was sequenced was naive CD4+ T cells from blood. The CDR3 region is CATSPRQLQETQYF. CDR3 bases: TGTGCCACCTCCCCAAGACAGCTACAAGAGACCCAGTACTTC.